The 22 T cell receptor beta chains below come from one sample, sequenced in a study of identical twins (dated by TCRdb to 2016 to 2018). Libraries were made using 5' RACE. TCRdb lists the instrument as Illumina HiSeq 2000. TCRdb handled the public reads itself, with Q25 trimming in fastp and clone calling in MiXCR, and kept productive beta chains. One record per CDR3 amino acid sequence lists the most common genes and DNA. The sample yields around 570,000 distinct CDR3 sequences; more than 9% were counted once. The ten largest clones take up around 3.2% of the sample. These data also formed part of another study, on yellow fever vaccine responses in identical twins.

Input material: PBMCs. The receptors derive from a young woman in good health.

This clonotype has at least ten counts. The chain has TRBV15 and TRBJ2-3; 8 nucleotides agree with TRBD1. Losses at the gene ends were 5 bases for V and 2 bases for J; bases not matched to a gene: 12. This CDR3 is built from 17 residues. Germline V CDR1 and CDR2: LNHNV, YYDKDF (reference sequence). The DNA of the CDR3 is TGTGCCACCAGCCGACGGGGACAGGAGCAACCCACAGATACGCAGTATTTT. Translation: CATSRRGQEQPTDTQYF.

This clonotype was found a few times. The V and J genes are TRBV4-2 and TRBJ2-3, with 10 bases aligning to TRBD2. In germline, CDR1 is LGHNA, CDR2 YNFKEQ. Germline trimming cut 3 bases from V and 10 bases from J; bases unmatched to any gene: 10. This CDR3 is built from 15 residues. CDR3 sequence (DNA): TGTGCCAGCAGCCAGGAACGAGCGGGGGGGCCAGCGCAGTATTTT. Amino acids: CASSQERAGGPAQYF.

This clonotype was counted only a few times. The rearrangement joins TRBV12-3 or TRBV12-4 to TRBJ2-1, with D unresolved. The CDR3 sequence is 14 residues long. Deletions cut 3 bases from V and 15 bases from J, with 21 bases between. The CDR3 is CASSFSLPAFQGFF. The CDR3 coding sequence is TGTGCCAGCAGTTTTTCACTACCCGCGTTCCAAGGGTTCTTC.

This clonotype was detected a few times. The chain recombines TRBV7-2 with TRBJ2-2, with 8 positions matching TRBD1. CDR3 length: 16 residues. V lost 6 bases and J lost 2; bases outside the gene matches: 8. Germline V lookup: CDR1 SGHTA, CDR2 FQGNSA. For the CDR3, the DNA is TGTGCCAGCAGTCGCAGGACAGGGTCCAACACCGGGGAGCTGTTTTTT. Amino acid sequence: CASSRRTGSNTGELFF.

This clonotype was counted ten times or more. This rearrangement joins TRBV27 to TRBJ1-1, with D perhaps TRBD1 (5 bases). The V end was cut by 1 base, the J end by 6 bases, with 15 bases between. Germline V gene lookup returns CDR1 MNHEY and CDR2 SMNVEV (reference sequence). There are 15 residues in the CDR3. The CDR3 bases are TGTGCCAGCAGTTTATATCCCCGGGGGTCCGCTGAAGCTTTCTTT. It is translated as CASSLYPRGSAEAFF.

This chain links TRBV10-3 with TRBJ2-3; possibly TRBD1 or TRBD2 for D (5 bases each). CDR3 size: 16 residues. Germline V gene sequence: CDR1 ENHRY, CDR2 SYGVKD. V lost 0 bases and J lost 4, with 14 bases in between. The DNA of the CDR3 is TGTGCCATCAGTGAGTCCTCTAATGTGGGGGCAGATACGCAGTATTTT. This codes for CAISESSNVGADTQYF.

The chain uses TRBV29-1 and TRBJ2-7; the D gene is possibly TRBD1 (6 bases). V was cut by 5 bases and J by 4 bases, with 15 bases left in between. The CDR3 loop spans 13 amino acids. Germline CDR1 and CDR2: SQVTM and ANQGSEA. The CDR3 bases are TGCAGCGTTAGAGGACAGAATGGGTACGAGCAGTACTTC. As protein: CSVRGQNGYEQYF.

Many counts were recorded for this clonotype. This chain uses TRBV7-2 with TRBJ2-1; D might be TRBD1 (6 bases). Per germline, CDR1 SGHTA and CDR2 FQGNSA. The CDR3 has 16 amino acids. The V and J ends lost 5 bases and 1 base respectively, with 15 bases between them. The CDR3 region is CASSRTDRDSYNEQFF. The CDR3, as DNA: TGTGCCAGCAGCCGAACGGACAGAGATTCCTACAATGAGCAGTTCTTC.

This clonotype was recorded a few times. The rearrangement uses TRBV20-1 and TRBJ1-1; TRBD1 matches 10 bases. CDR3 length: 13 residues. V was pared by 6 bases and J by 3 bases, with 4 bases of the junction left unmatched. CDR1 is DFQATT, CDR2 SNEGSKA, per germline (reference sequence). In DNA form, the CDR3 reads TGCAGTGCAGAGGACAGGGGGGACACTGAAGCTTTCTTT. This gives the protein CSAEDRGDTEAFF.

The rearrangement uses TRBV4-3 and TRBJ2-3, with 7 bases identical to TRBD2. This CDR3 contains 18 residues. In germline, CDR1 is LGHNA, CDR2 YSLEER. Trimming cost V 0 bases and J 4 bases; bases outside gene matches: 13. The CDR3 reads CASSQDRVGGPAADTQYF. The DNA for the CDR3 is TGCGCCAGCAGCCAAGATAGGGTGGGAGGGCCGGCGGCAGATACGCAGTATTTT.

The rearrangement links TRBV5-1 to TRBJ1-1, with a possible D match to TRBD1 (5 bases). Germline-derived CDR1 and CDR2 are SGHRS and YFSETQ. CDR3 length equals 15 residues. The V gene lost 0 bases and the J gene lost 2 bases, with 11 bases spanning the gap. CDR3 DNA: TGCGCCAGCAGCTTGGGGAACAGGATAAACACTGAAGCTTTCTTT. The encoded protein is CASSLGNRINTEAFF.

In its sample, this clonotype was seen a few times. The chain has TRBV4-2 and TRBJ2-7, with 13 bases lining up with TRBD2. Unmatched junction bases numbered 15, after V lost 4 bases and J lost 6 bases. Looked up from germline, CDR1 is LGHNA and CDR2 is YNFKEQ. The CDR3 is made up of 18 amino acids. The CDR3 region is CASSRGTSGGATQREQYF. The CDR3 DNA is TGTGCCAGCAGCCGGGGAACTAGCGGGGGGGCGACCCAGCGCGAGCAGTACTTC.

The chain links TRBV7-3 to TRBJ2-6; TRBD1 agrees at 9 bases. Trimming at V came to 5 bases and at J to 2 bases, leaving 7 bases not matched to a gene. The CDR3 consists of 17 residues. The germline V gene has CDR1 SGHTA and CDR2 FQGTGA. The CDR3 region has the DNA TGTGCCAGCAGCCCCGGGACAGGGATCCCTGGGGCCAACGTCCTGACTTTC. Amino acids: CASSPGTGIPGANVLTF.

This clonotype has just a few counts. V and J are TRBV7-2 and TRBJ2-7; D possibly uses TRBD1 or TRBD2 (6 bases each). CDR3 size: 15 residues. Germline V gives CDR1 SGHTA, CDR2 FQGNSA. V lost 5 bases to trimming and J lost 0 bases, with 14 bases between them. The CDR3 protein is CASSGGTRSSYEQYF. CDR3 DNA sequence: TGTGCCAGCAGCGGAGGGACACGGAGCTCCTACGAGCAGTACTTC.

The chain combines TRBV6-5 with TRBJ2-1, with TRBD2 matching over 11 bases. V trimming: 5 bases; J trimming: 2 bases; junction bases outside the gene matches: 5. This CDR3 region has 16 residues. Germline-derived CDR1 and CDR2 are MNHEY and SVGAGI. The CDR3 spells CASSHLAGGTYNEQFF. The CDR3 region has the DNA TGTGCCAGCAGTCACTTAGCGGGGGGGACCTACAATGAGCAGTTCTTC.

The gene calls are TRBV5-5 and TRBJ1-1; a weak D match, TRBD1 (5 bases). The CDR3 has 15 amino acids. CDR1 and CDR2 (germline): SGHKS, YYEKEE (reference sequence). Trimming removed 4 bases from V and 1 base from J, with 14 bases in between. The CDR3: CASSLHGTKNTEAFF. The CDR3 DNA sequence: TGTGCCAGCAGCCTCCACGGGACGAAGAACACTGAAGCTTTCTTT.

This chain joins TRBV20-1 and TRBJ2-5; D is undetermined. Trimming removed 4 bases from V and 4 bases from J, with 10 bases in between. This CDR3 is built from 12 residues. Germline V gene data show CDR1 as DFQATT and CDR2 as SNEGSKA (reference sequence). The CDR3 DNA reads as TGCAGTGCTACCCAGACTGGAGAGACCCAGTACTTC. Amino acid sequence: CSATQTGETQYF.

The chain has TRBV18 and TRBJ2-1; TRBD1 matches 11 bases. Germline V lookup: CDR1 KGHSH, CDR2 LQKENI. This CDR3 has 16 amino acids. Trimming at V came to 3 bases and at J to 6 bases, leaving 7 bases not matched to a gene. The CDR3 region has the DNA TGTGCCAGCTCACCCGGGACAGGGGGGATGCGCAATGAGCAGTTCTTC. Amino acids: CASSPGTGGMRNEQFF.

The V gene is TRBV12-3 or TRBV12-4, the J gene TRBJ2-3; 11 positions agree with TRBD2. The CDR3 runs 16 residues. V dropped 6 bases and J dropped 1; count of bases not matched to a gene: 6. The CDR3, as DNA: TGTGCCAGCAGCACCGGGACTAGCGGACGCACAGATACGCAGTATTTT. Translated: CASSTGTSGRTDTQYF.

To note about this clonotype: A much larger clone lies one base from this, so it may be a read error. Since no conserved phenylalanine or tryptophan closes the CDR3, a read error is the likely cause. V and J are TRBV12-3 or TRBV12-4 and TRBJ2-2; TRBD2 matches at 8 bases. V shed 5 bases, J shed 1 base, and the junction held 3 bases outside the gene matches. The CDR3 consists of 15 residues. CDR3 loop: CASSTSGQNTGELFL. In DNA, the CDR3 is TGTGCCAGCAGTACTAGCGGCCAGAACACCGGGGAGCTGTTTCTT.

The CDR3 protein is CASSLDFRRSGTDTQYF. CDR3 DNA sequence: TGCGCCAGCAGCTTGGATTTTCGGAGGAGTGGCACAGATACGCAGTATTTT. The V gene is TRBV5-1, the J gene TRBJ2-3, with D possibly matching TRBD2 (5 bases). Deletions cut 0 bases from V and 1 base from J, with 15 bases between. The CDR3 is made up of 17 amino acids. The V gene's germline CDR1 is SGHRS and CDR2 YFSETQ.

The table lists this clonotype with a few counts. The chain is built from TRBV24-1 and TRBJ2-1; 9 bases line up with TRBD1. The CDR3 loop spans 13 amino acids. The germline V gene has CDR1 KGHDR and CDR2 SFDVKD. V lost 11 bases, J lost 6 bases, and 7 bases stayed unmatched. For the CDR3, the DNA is TGTGCCAGCGCCGGGACAGGGTCCAATGAGCAGTTCTTC. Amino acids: CASAGTGSNEQFF.